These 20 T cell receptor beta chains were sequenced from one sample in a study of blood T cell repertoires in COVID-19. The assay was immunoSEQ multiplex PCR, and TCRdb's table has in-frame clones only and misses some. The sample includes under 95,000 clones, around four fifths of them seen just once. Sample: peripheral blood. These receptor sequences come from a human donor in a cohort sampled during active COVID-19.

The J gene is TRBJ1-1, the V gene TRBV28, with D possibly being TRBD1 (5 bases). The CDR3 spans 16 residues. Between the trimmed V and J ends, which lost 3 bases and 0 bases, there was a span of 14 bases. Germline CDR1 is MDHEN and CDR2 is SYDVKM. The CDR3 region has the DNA TGTGCCAGCAGTTTTCCCCAGGGAGGTTTGAACACTGAAGCTTTCTTT. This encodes CASSFPQGGLNTEAFF.

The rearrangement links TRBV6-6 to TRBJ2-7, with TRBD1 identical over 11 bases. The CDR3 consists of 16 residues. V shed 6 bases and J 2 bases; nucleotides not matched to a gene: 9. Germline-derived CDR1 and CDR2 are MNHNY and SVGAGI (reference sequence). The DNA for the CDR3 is TGTGCCAGCAGCTGGGGGACAGGGGGACGAACCTACGAGCAGTACTTC. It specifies CASSWGTGGRTYEQYF.

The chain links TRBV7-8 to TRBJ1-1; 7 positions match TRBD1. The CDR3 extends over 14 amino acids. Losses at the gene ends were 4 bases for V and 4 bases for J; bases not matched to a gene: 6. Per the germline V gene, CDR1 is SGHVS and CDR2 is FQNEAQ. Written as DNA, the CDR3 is TGTGCCAGCAGCTCCTCGACAGGGACCACTGAAGCTTTCTTT. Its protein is CASSSSTGTTEAFF. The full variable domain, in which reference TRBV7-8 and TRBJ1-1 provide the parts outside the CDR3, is GAGVSQSPRYKVAKRGQDVALRCDPISGHVSLFWYQQALGQGPEFLTYFQNEAQLDKSGLPSDRFFAERPEGSVSTLKIQRTQQEDSAVYLCASSSSTGTTEAFFGQGTRLTVV.

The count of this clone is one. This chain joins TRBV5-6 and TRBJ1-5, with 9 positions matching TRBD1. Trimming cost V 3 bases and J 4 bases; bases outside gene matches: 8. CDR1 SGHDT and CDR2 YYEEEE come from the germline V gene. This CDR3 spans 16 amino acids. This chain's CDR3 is CASSSGDRGKNQPQHF. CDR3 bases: TGTGCCAGCAGCTCCGGAGACAGGGGGAAAAATCAGCCCCAGCATTTT.

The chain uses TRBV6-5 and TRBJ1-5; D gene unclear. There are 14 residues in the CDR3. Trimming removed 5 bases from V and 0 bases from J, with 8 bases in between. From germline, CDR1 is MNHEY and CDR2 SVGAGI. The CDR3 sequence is CASSRTYSNQPQHF. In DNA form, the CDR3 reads TGTGCCAGCAGTAGAACCTATAGCAATCAGCCCCAGCATTTT.

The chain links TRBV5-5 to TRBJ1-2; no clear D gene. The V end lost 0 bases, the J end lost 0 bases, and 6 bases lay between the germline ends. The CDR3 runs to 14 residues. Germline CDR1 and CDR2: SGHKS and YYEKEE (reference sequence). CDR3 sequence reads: CASSLEPANYGYTF. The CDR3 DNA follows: TGTGCCAGCAGCTTGGAGCCCGCTAACTATGGCTACACCTTC.

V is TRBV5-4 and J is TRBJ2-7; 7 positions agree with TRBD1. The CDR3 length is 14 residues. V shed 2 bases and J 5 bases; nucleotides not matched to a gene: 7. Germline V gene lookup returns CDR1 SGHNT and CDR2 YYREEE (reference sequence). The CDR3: CASSFNRGFHEQYF. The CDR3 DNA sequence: TGTGCCAGCAGCTTTAACAGGGGTTTCCACGAGCAGTACTTC.

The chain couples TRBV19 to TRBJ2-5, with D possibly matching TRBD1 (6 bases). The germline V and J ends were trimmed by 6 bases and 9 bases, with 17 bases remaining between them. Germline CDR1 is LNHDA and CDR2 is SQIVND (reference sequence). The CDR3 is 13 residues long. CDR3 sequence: CASSPDTEGAQYF. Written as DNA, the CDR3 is TGTGCCAGTAGCCCAGACACTGAGGGGGCCCAGTACTTC.

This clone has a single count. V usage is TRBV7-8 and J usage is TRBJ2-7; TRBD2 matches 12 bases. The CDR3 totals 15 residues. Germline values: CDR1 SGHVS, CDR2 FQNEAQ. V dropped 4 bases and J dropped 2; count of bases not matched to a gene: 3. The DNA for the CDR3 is TGTGCCAGCAGCTATACTAGCGGGAGGACCTACGAGCAGTACTTC. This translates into CASSYTSGRTYEQYF. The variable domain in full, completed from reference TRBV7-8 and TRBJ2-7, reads GAGVSQSPRYKVAKRGQDVALRCDPISGHVSLFWYQQALGQGPEFLTYFQNEAQLDKSGLPSDRFFAERPEGSVSTLKIQRTQQEDSAVYLCASSYTSGRTYEQYFGPGTRLTVT.

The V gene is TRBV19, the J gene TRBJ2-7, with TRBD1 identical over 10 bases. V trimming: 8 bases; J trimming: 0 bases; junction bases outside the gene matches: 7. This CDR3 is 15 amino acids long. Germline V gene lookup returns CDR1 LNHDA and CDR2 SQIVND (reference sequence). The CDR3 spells CASRGQGSSSYEQYF. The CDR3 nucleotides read TGTGCCAGTCGGGGACAGGGGTCTTCCTCCTACGAGCAGTACTTC. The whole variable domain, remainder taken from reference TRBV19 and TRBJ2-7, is DGGITQSPKYLFRKEGQNVTLSCEQNLNHDAMYWYRQDPGQGLRLIYYSQIVNDFQKGDIAEGYSVSREKKESFPLTVTSAQKNPTAFYLCASRGQGSSSYEQYFGPGTRLTVT.

The CDR3 loop reads CAISDDRVDGYTF. The CDR3 DNA reads TGTGCCATCAGCGACGACAGGGTTGATGGCTACACCTTC. The V gene is TRBV10-3, the J gene TRBJ1-2; 7 nucleotides agree with TRBD1. The V gene's germline CDR1 is ENHRY and CDR2 SYGVKD. The V segment lost 6 bases and the J segment 6 bases; nucleotides outside the gene matches: 7. The CDR3 has 13 amino acids.

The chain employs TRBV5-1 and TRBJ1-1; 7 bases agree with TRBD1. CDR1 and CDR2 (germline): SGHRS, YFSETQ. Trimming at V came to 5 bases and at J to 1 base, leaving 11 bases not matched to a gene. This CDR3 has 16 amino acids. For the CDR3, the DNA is TGCGCCAGCAGGGACCACAGGGGCGGAAAGAACACTGAAGCTTTCTTT. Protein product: CASRDHRGGKNTEAFF.

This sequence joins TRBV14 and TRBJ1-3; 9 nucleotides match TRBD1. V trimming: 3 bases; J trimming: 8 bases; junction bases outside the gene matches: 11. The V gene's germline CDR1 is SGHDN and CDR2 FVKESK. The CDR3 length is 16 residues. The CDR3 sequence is CASSQLGRTGADTIYF. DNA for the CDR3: TGTGCCAGCAGCCAGCTGGGGAGGACAGGGGCGGACACCATATATTTT. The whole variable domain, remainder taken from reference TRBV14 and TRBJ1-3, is EAGVTQFPSHSVIEKGQTVTLRCDPISGHDNLYWYRRVMGKEIKFLLHFVKESKQDESGMPNNRFLAERTGGTYSTLKVQPAELEDSGVYFCASSQLGRTGADTIYFGEGSWLTVV.

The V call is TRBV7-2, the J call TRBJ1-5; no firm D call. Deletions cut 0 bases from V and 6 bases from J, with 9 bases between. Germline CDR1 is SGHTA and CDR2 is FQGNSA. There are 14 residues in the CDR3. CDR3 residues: CASSLAVQAQPQHF. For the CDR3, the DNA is TGTGCCAGCAGCTTAGCGGTGCAGGCTCAGCCCCAGCATTTT. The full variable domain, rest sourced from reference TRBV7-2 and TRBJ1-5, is GAGVSQSPSNKVTEKGKDVELRCDPISGHTALYWYRQSLGQGLEFLIYFQGNSAPDKSGLPSDRFSAERTGGSVSTLTIQRTQQEDSAVYLCASSLAVQAQPQHFGDGTRLSIL.

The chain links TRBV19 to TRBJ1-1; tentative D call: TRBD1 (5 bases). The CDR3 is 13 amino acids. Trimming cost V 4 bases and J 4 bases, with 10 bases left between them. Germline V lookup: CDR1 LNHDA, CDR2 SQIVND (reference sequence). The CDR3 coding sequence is TGTGCCAGTAGTACGGGGGTGCGCACTGAAGCTTTCTTT. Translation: CASSTGVRTEAFF.

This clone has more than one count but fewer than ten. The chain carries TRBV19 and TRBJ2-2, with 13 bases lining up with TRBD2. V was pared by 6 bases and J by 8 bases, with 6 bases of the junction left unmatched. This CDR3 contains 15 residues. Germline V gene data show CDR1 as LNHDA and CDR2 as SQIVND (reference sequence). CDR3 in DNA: TGTGCCAGTAGACCCGGACTAGCGGGAGCAGGGGAGCTGTTTTTT. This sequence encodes CASRPGLAGAGELFF.

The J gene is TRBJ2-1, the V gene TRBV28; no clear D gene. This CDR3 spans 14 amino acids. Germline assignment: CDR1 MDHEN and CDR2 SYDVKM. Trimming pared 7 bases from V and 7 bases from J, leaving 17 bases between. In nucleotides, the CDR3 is TGTGCCAGCACCTCACTAAGGAAAGAGAATGAGCAGTTCTTC. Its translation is CASTSLRKENEQFF. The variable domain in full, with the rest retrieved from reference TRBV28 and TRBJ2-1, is DVKVTQSSRYLVKRTGEKVFLECVQDMDHENMFWYRQDPGLGLRLIYFSYDVKMKEKGDIPEGYSVSREKKERFSLILESASTNQTSMYLCASTSLRKENEQFFGPGTRLTVL.

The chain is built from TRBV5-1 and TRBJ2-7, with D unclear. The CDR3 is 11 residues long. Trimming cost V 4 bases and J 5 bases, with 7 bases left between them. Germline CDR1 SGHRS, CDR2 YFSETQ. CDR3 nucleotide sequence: TGCGCCAGCAGCAACGAGGACGAGCAGTACTTC. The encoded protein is CASSNEDEQYF. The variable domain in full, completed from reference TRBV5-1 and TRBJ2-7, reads KAGVTQTPRYLIKTRGQQVTLSCSPISGHRSVSWYQQTPGQGLQFLFEYFSETQRNKGNFPGRFSGRQFSNSRSEMNVSTLELGDSALYLCASSNEDEQYFGPGTRLTVT.

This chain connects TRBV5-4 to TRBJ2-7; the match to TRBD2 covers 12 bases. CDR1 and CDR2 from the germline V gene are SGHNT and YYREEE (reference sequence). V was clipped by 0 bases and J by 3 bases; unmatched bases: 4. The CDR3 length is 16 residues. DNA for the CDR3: TGTGCCAGCAGCTTGGTACTAGCGGGGGGTTTCTACGAGCAGTACTTC. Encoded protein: CASSLVLAGGFYEQYF.

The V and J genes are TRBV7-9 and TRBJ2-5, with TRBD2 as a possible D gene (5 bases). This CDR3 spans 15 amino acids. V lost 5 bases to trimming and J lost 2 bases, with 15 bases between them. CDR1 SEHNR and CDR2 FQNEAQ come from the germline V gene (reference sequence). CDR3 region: CASSPLAGSQETQYF. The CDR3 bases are TGTGCCAGCAGCCCCCTAGCTGGGTCTCAAGAGACCCAGTACTTC.